Each of the 24 T cell receptor beta chains below was sequenced from the same sample in a study of OX40 agonist ivuxolimab in advanced cancers. Libraries were made using the immunoSEQ multiplex PCR assay. The clones in this table, taken by TCRdb from immuneACCESS, are in-frame only. Not every clone is retained; where verified, under half of the shortfall comes from an unresolved V gene, and the cause of the rest is unknown. The sample includes 40,000 to 60,000 clones, with around 82% observed a single time. Clones ranked in the top ten supply about 3.1% of the sample. The sample consisted of CD4+ or CD8+ T cells sorted from blood, taken in a trial of the OX40 agonist ivuxolimab. The receptors originated from an adult with an advanced solid tumor such as melanoma, head and neck, liver or kidney cancer.

J is TRBJ2-3 and V is TRBV5-4; TRBD2 matches 13 bases. The CDR3 has 17 residues. The germline CDR1 and CDR2 sequences are SGHNT and YYREEE (reference sequence). The ends lost 4 bases at V and 2 bases at J; junction bases unmatched: 7. The CDR3 region has the DNA TGTGCCAGCAGCCCGGGACTAGCGGGGTCTAACACAGATACGCAGTATTTT. As protein: CASSPGLAGSNTDTQYF.

The J gene is TRBJ2-4, the V gene TRBV7-8; 7 bases map to TRBD1. J lost 0 bases, V lost 4 bases, and 6 bases had no gene match. The germline V gene has CDR1 SGHVS and CDR2 FQNEAQ. The CDR3 has 16 residues. CDR3 residues: CASSSIQGRAKNIQYF. CDR3 bases: TGTGCCAGCAGCTCGATACAGGGGAGAGCCAAAAACATTCAGTACTTC.

This chain joins TRBV7-2 and TRBJ1-3; D perhaps matches TRBD1 (5 bases). Germline V lookup: CDR1 SGHTA, CDR2 FQGNSA. V was clipped by 2 bases and J by 0 bases, with 11 bases between them. The CDR3 spans 16 residues. CDR3 protein: CASSLRGRGSGNTIYF. DNA of the CDR3: TGTGCCAGCAGCTTAAGGGGACGTGGCTCTGGAAACACCATATATTTT.

Points on this clone: Its ends do not fully match the called genes, so a read error is possible. This chain links TRBV6-5 with TRBJ2-7; 8 nucleotides align to TRBD1. CDR1 is MNHEY, CDR2 SVGAGI, per germline. This CDR3 is built from 12 residues. CDR3 amino acids: CASSQGQADVRF. The CDR3 DNA follows: TGTGCCAGCAGTCAGGGACAGGCCGACGTGCGCTTC.

The gene calls are TRBV6-6 and TRBJ2-2; D ambiguous. There are 14 residues in the CDR3. Looked up from germline, CDR1 is MNHNY and CDR2 is SVGAGI (reference sequence). V lost 0 bases, J lost 1 base, and 3 bases lay in between. For the CDR3, the DNA is TGTGCCAGCAGTTACTCGCAGAACACCGGGGAGCTGTTTTTT. It is translated as CASSYSQNTGELFF.

This clone ranks as medium-sized. The chain has TRBV7-2 and TRBJ2-1; 7 bases align to TRBD2. Germline-derived CDR1 and CDR2 are SGHTA and FQGNSA. The CDR3 contains 15 residues. V lost 1 base and J lost 9; bases outside the gene matches: 9. The CDR3 protein is CASSLVSGWVGEQFF. The CDR3 nucleotides read TGTGCCAGCAGCTTAGTTAGCGGGTGGGTGGGTGAGCAGTTCTTC.

The chain is built from TRBV7-2 and TRBJ2-3, with D unresolved. CDR1 is SGHTA and CDR2 is FQGNSA in the germline V gene. V shed 1 base and J shed 6 bases, with 8 bases lying between them. The CDR3 extends over 13 amino acids. The CDR3 sequence: CASSLGWADTQYF. The CDR3 nucleotides read TGTGCCAGCAGCTTAGGGTGGGCGGATACGCAGTATTTT.

The chain combines TRBV7-9 with TRBJ2-7; TRBD2 is a possible D gene (6 bases). Germline CDR1 and CDR2: SEHNR and FQNEAQ (reference sequence). Trimming cost V 1 base and J 5 bases, with 15 bases left between them. The CDR3 extends over 15 amino acids. Here the CDR3 DNA reads TGTGCCAGCAGCTTAGGGGACTCCTGGCGGGACGAGCAGTACTTC. Encoded protein: CASSLGDSWRDEQYF.

The chain joins TRBV19 to TRBJ1-4; 9 bases match TRBD1. The CDR3 runs to 16 residues. The germline CDR1 and CDR2 sequences are LNHDA and SQIVND (reference sequence). V gave up 7 bases and J gave up 0 bases; unmatched junction bases: 6. The CDR3 loop reads CASIGTGLATNEKLFF. The CDR3 DNA sequence: TGTGCCAGTATCGGGACAGGGTTGGCAACTAATGAAAAACTGTTTTTT. Using reference TRBV19 and TRBJ1-4 for the parts outside the CDR3, the full variable domain is DGGITQSPKYLFRKEGQNVTLSCEQNLNHDAMYWYRQDPGQGLRLIYYSQIVNDFQKGDIAEGYSVSREKKESFPLTVTSAQKNPTAFYLCASIGTGLATNEKLFFGSGTQLSVL.

About this clone itself: Relative to the germline gene, one junction end is altered; a read error may explain this. V is TRBV14 and J is TRBJ1-6; D not resolved. The CDR3 has 12 residues. Germline V gene data show CDR1 as SGHDN and CDR2 as FVKESK. CDR3 loop: CASSQADDPKVF. As DNA, the CDR3 is TGTGCCAGCAGCCAAGCCGATGACCCCAAGGTCTTT. Looking up the rest from reference TRBV14 and TRBJ1-6 gives the full variable domain: EAGVTQFPSHSVIEKGQTVTLRCDPISGHDNLYWYRRVMGKEIKFLLHFVKESKQDESGMPNNRFLAERTGGTYSTLKVQPAELEDSGVYFCASSQADDPKVFGNGTRLTVT.

The gene calls are TRBV5-1 and TRBJ1-4; weak D call: TRBD1 (5 bases). Trimming took off 4 bases at V and 4 bases at J, with 11 bases between the two ends. This CDR3 comprises 14 residues. CDR1 SGHRS and CDR2 YFSETQ come from the germline V gene. The CDR3 region has the DNA TGCGCCAGCAGCCCTCAGGGAGATAATGAAAAACTGTTTTTT. This sequence encodes CASSPQGDNEKLFF. The variable domain in full, with the rest retrieved from reference TRBV5-1 and TRBJ1-4, is KAGVTQTPRYLIKTRGQQVTLSCSPISGHRSVSWYQQTPGQGLQFLFEYFSETQRNKGNFPGRFSGRQFSNSRSEMNVSTLELGDSALYLCASSPQGDNEKLFFGSGTQLSVL.

This chain connects TRBV4-3 to TRBJ2-7; D gene ambiguous. This CDR3 is 15 amino acids long. V was pared by 2 bases and J by 0 bases, with 11 bases between. The germline V gene has CDR1 LGHNA and CDR2 YSLEER. CDR3 region: CASSQQIDPSYEQYF. The CDR3 DNA follows: TGCGCCAGCAGCCAACAGATCGATCCCTCCTACGAGCAGTACTTC.

This clone was found a few times. V and J are TRBV27 and TRBJ1-6; the D gene is possibly TRBD1 (5 bases). The CDR3 has 13 amino acids. The ends were cut back, 3 bases at V and 8 bases at J, with 8 bases in the middle. From germline, CDR1 is MNHEY and CDR2 SMNVEV (reference sequence). The CDR3 nucleotides read TGTGCCAGCAGTTTCCTAGGGGATTCACCCCTCCACTTT. Amino acid sequence: CASSFLGDSPLHF.

This clone occurred a few times. As DNA, the CDR3 is TGTGCCAGTAGTGGGGGACCGACCAAACAGTACTTC. This sequence encodes CASSGGPTKQYF. This chain connects TRBV19 to TRBJ2-7; D might be TRBD1 or TRBD2, each matching 5 bases. Germline CDR1 LNHDA, CDR2 SQIVND (reference sequence). V was shortened by 5 bases and J by 10 bases, with 15 bases between the two germline ends. The CDR3 length is 12 residues. The variable domain in full, completed from reference TRBV19 and TRBJ2-7, reads DGGITQSPKYLFRKEGQNVTLSCEQNLNHDAMYWYRQDPGQGLRLIYYSQIVNDFQKGDIAEGYSVSREKKESFPLTVTSAQKNPTAFYLCASSGGPTKQYFGPGTRLTVT.

The J gene is TRBJ2-3, the V gene TRBV14; 8 nucleotides agree with TRBD1. Germline V gene sequence: CDR1 SGHDN, CDR2 FVKESK. Trimming at V came to 4 bases and at J to 5 bases, leaving 5 bases not matched to a gene. This CDR3 is built from 14 residues. In DNA form, the CDR3 reads TGTGCCAGCAGCCTTGGACAGGGAGGAGATACGCAGTATTTT. Its translation: CASSLGQGGDTQYF.

The rearrangement uses TRBV2 and TRBJ2-7; 9 bases align to TRBD2. The V gene's germline CDR1 is SNHLY and CDR2 FYNNEI. The V gene end was trimmed by 8 bases and the J gene end by 2 bases; junction bases not matched to a gene: 4. The CDR3 has 13 residues. In DNA, the CDR3 is TGTGCCAGCCGGGCTAGCGGGGCCTACGAGCAGTACTTC. Translated: CASRASGAYEQYF. The complete variable domain, with remaining parts taken from reference TRBV2 and TRBJ2-7, reads EPEVTQTPSHQVTQMGQEVILRCVPISNHLYFYWYRQILGQKVEFLVSFYNNEISEKSEIFDDQFSVERPDGSNFTLKIRSTKLEDSAMYFCASRASGAYEQYFGPGTRLTVT.

Only a few counts were recorded for this clone. The V and J genes are TRBV5-1 and TRBJ2-7; D not certain. The CDR3 has 14 amino acids. Germline V gene sequence: CDR1 SGHRS, CDR2 YFSETQ. Trimming pared 4 bases from V and 5 bases from J, leaving 16 bases between. CDR3 residues: CASSPGIVGNEQYF. In DNA, the CDR3 is TGCGCCAGCAGCCCTGGCATTGTTGGTAACGAGCAGTACTTC.

The chain couples TRBV29-1 to TRBJ2-5; D is perhaps TRBD1 (6 bases). This CDR3 region has 13 residues. Germline CDR1 reads SQVTM; CDR2 reads ANQGSEA. V was trimmed by 4 bases and J by 1 base, leaving 10 bases between them. The DNA for the CDR3 is TGCAGCGTTGGGACAGCCTTCCAAGAGACCCAGTACTTC. Encoded protein: CSVGTAFQETQYF.

V is TRBV7-9 and J is TRBJ1-3; D unresolved. Trimming took off 2 bases at V and 0 bases at J, with 11 bases between the two ends. Per the germline V gene, CDR1 is SEHNR and CDR2 is FQNEAQ (reference sequence). This CDR3 has 16 residues. The CDR3 here is CASSLYQVYSGNTIYF. For the CDR3, the DNA is TGTGCCAGCAGCTTATATCAGGTCTACTCTGGAAACACCATATATTTT.

The chain joins TRBV13 to TRBJ2-5; maybe TRBD1 (6 bases). The CDR3 sequence is 14 residues long. Trimming removed 6 bases from V and 5 bases from J, with 16 bases in between. Germline CDR1 and CDR2: PRHDT and FYEKMQ (reference sequence). The CDR3 sequence is CASRADMGAETQYF. The CDR3 DNA reads TGTGCCAGCAGAGCGGACATGGGGGCCGAGACCCAGTACTTC.

The chain's CDR3 is CASSLISTDEQFF. The CDR3 DNA reads TGTGCCAGCAGCTTAATTTCTACGGATGAGCAGTTCTTC. This chain links TRBV5-6 with TRBJ2-1; D is uncertain. The CDR3 extends over 13 amino acids. The germline CDR1 and CDR2 sequences are SGHDT and YYEEEE. With 2 bases removed from V and 8 bases from J, the gap between germline ends came to 11 bases.

The chain carries TRBV4-1 and TRBJ2-3; 8 bases agree with TRBD2. V was clipped by 4 bases and J by 0 bases; unmatched bases: 9. The germline V gene has CDR1 MGHRA and CDR2 YSYEKL. This CDR3 spans 17 amino acids. The CDR3 DNA reads TGCGCCAGCAGCCCACTATTCGGGGGGGGCAGCACAGATACGCAGTATTTT. The encoded protein is CASSPLFGGGSTDTQYF.

V gene TRBV7-3 combines with J gene TRBJ2-7; TRBD1 matches at 9 bases. The CDR3 has 17 amino acids. The V gene end was trimmed by 0 bases and the J gene end by 5 bases; junction bases not matched to a gene: 11. Germline V gene data show CDR1 as SGHTA and CDR2 as FQGTGA. The CDR3 sequence: CASSLTGMGQGQHEQYF. As DNA, the CDR3 is TGTGCCAGCAGCTTAACGGGTATGGGACAGGGACAACACGAGCAGTACTTC.

This chain links TRBV9 with TRBJ2-1, with a possible D match to TRBD2 (5 bases). V shed 4 bases and J shed 4 bases, with 15 bases lying between them. CDR1 and CDR2 (germline): SGDLS, YYNGEE. The CDR3 is made up of 15 amino acids. CDR3 in amino acids: CASSSGTRIYNEQFF. CDR3 nucleotides: TGTGCCAGCAGCTCGGGAACTAGAATTTACAATGAGCAGTTCTTC.